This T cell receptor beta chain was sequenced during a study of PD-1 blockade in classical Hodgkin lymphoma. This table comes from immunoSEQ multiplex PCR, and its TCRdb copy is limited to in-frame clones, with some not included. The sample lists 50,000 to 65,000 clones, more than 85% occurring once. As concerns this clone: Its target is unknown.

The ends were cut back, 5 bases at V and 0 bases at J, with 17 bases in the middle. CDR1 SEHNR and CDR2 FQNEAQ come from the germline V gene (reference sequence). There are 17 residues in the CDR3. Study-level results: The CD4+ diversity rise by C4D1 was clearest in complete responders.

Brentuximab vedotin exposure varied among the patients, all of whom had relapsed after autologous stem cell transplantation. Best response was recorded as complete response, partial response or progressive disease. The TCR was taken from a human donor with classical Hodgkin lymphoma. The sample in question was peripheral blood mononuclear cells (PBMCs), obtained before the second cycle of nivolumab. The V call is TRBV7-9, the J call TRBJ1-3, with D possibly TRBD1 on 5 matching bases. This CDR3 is CASSQIQAMGSGNTIYF. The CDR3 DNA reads TGTGCCAGCAGCCAAATACAGGCGATGGGCTCTGGAAACACCATATATTTT.